The 23 T cell receptor beta chains below all came from one sample that was sequenced in a study of control samples from healthy donors and cancer patients. Data came from immunoSEQ multiplex PCR; TCRdb stores just in-frame clones and leaves some out. The sample shows tens of thousands of clones, around nine tenths of them seen only once. Sequenced material: PBMCs. These receptors were taken from a woman aged 45-59 years with colorectal cancer.

The gene calls are TRBV6-5 and TRBJ1-1; D ambiguous. Germline V gene lookup returns CDR1 MNHEY and CDR2 SVGAGI. CDR3 length: 15 amino acids. V was trimmed by 6 bases and J by 4 bases, leaving 18 bases between them. The CDR3 loop reads CASRPKVGAGTEAFF. The CDR3 bases are TGTGCCAGCAGGCCGAAGGTGGGCGCGGGCACTGAAGCTTTCTTT.

This clone has only one observation. This chain joins TRBV6-5 and TRBJ2-5; no definite D call. The CDR3 runs to 13 residues. V was pared by 5 bases and J by 4 bases, with 11 bases between. CDR1 and CDR2 (germline): MNHEY, SVGAGI. CDR3 loop: CASSTPGRETQYF. CDR3 nucleotides: TGTGCCAGCAGTACCCCCGGAAGAGAGACCCAGTACTTC.

The CDR3: CASSLFRQANTGELFF. CDR3 nucleotides: TGTGCCAGCAGCTTATTTCGACAGGCGAACACCGGGGAGCTGTTTTTT. The chain combines TRBV5-5 with TRBJ2-2, with D possibly being TRBD1 (6 bases). Germline CDR1 reads SGHKS; CDR2 reads YYEKEE (reference sequence). The V end was cut by 2 bases, the J end by 0 bases, with 11 bases between. This CDR3 has 16 amino acids.

This rearrangement joins TRBV4-3 to TRBJ2-3; D gene uncertain. The CDR3 loop spans 16 amino acids. Germline V gene data show CDR1 as LGHNA and CDR2 as YSLEER. V dropped 1 base and J dropped 2 bases, with 13 bases sitting between them. The CDR3 loop is CASSQGPQSATDTQYF. CDR3 nucleotide sequence: TGCGCCAGCAGCCAAGGCCCGCAAAGTGCCACAGATACGCAGTATTTT.

This clone was picked up a small number of times. V usage is TRBV7-3 and J usage is TRBJ2-2; D gene unclear. Trimming stripped 5 bases from V and 7 bases from J, with 11 bases between. The CDR3 is 13 residues long. Germline CDR1 SGHTA, CDR2 FQGTGA. Here the CDR3 reads CASSGPGGGELFF. The CDR3 coding sequence is TGTGCCAGCAGCGGTCCTGGCGGCGGGGAGCTGTTTTTT.

The chain employs TRBV28 and TRBJ1-4; D gene ambiguous. The germline V gene encodes CDR1 MDHEN and CDR2 SYDVKM. This CDR3 region has 13 residues. Trimming shortened V by 10 bases and J by 8 bases, and 17 bases separated the two germline ends. CDR3 bases: TGTGCCACTGAAAATTCCCAGAGCGAAAAACTGTTTTTT. Translated: CATENSQSEKLFF.

This chain connects TRBV10-2 to TRBJ1-5; TRBD1 is a possible D gene (5 bases). Trimming removed 6 bases from V and 0 bases from J, with 9 bases in between. CDR3 size: 14 residues. Germline V gene data show CDR1 as WSHSY and CDR2 as SAAADI. CDR3: CASSRDVSNQPQHF. CDR3 DNA sequence: TGCGCCAGCAGCCGGGACGTTAGCAATCAGCCCCAGCATTTT.

The genes are TRBV30 and TRBJ1-5; D is unresolved. The CDR3 covers 13 residues. Germline assignment: CDR1 GTSNPN and CDR2 SVGIG (reference sequence). V gave up 1 base and J gave up 4 bases, with 8 bases separating them. CDR3 nucleotides: TGTGCCTGGAGTGCGGGCTTAAATCAGCCCCAGCATTTT. The encoded protein is CAWSAGLNQPQHF.

Notes on this clone: Other nucleotide sequences from this sample produce the same CDR3. V gene TRBV30 combines with J gene TRBJ1-6; D not certain. The germline gives CDR1 GTSNPN, CDR2 SVGIG (reference sequence). The CDR3 has 17 residues. The V end lost 2 bases, the J end lost 0 bases, and 14 bases lay between the germline ends. The CDR3 loop reads CAWSTRPVSSYNSPLHF. The CDR3 DNA follows: TGTGCCTGGAGTACCAGACCTGTAAGCTCCTATAATTCACCCCTCCACTTT.

The chain is built from TRBV5-4 and TRBJ2-3; TRBD2 is a possible D gene (5 bases). The CDR3 has 12 residues. Trimming took 4 bases from V and 9 from J, leaving 12 bases between them. Germline assignment: CDR1 SGHNT and CDR2 YYREEE (reference sequence). The CDR3 protein is CASSPGWGTQYF. The CDR3 DNA is TGTGCCAGCAGCCCGGGATGGGGAACGCAGTATTTT. Filled out from reference TRBV5-4 and TRBJ2-3, the complete variable domain reads ETGVTQSPTHLIKTRGQQVTLRCSSQSGHNTVSWYQQALGQGPQFIFQYYREEENGRGNFPPRFSGLQFPNYSSELNVNALELDDSALYLCASSPGWGTQYFGPGTRLTVL.

This chain uses TRBV20-1 with TRBJ2-5, with D tentatively TRBD2 (5 bases). This CDR3 contains 10 residues. Per the germline V gene, CDR1 is DFQATT and CDR2 is SNEGSKA (reference sequence). V dropped 5 bases and J dropped 8 bases, with 9 bases sitting between them. CDR3 in amino acids: CSAGSSTQYF. DNA for the CDR3: TGCAGTGCTGGGAGTTCTACCCAGTACTTC.

The chain couples TRBV27 to TRBJ1-4; D is possibly TRBD1 (5 bases). Trimming cost V 2 bases and J 0 bases, with 10 bases left between them. The CDR3 consists of 16 residues. CDR1 and CDR2 from the germline V gene are MNHEY and SMNVEV (reference sequence). As DNA, the CDR3 is TGTGCCAGCAGTTTACGGGGGTTTGCAACTAATGAAAAACTGTTTTTT. Its protein is CASSLRGFATNEKLFF.

This chain joins TRBV19 and TRBJ1-5, with 7 bases identical to TRBD1. This CDR3 has 19 residues. Per germline, CDR1 LNHDA and CDR2 SQIVND (reference sequence). J was trimmed by 0 bases and V by 3 bases; bases with no gene match: 14. CDR3 in DNA: TGTGCCAGTAGTATTAGAAAGGGGACAGAAATCTATAGCAATCAGCCCCAGCATTTT. Translated, it gives CASSIRKGTEIYSNQPQHF.

V and J are TRBV5-1 and TRBJ2-6, with 7 bases fitting TRBD1. The junction had 5 bases not matched to a gene; V was cut back by 2 bases and J by 0 bases. This CDR3 has 17 residues. The V gene's germline CDR1 is SGHRS and CDR2 YFSETQ. CDR3 in amino acids: CASSLGGPLSGANVLTF. As DNA, the CDR3 is TGCGCCAGCAGCTTAGGGGGCCCACTCTCTGGGGCCAACGTCCTGACTTTC.

The gene calls are TRBV18 and TRBJ1-2, with D possibly matching TRBD1 (5 bases). V was clipped by 0 bases and J by 12 bases, with 14 bases between them. The CDR3 extends over 13 amino acids. From germline, CDR1 is KGHSH and CDR2 LQKENI. CDR3 DNA: TGTGCCAGCTCACCACCGTCCCAGGGACCCGACACCTTC. Its protein product is CASSPPSQGPDTF. The full variable domain, in which reference TRBV18 and TRBJ1-2 provide the parts outside the CDR3, is NAGVMQNPRHLVRRRGQEARLRCSPMKGHSHVYWYRQLPEEGLKFMVYLQKENIIDESGMPKERFSAEFPKEGPSILRIQQVVRGDSAAYFCASSPPSQGPDTFGSGTRLTVV.

The chain carries TRBV6-5 and TRBJ2-3; 9 bases line up with TRBD1. V shed 6 bases, J shed 6 bases, and the junction held 7 bases outside the gene matches. This CDR3 spans 14 amino acids. Germline CDR1 reads MNHEY; CDR2 reads SVGAGI. The CDR3 loop is CASRPQGAWDTQYF. The CDR3 region has the DNA TGTGCCAGCAGACCACAGGGGGCATGGGATACGCAGTATTTT.

The V gene is TRBV15, the J gene TRBJ1-1, with unresolved D. Per the germline V gene, CDR1 is LNHNV and CDR2 is YYDKDF (reference sequence). The CDR3 has 14 residues. V shed 1 base and J shed 1 base, with 7 bases lying between them. The CDR3 DNA sequence: TGTGCCACCAGCAGAGCGAGGGCGAACACTGAAGCTTTCTTT. Translating it yields CATSRARANTEAFF.

This clone has a single count. V gene TRBV6-2 or TRBV6-3 combines with J gene TRBJ1-2, with D uncertain. Trimming took 5 bases from V and 11 from J, leaving 15 bases between them. CDR1 MNHEY and CDR2 SVGEGT come from the germline V gene. CDR3 length equals 12 residues. The CDR3 nucleotides are TGTGCCAGCAGTCCCCGGATCTTAGTGTACACCTTC. It is translated as CASSPRILVYTF.

The chain employs TRBV3-1 (or the pseudogene TRBV3-2) and TRBJ1-1, with D hard to call. This CDR3 comprises 12 residues. With 8 bases removed from V and 1 base from J, the gap between germline ends came to 8 bases. Germline V gives CDR1 LGHDT, CDR2 YNNKEL (reference sequence). This CDR3 reads CASGRRNTEAFF. The CDR3 coding sequence is TGTGCCAGCGGCAGGAGGAACACTGAAGCTTTCTTT.

The chain is built from TRBV6-2 or TRBV6-3 and TRBJ2-1; 12 positions match TRBD2. CDR3 length equals 15 residues. The V segment lost 5 bases and the J segment 5 bases; nucleotides outside the gene matches: 4. Germline V gene lookup returns CDR1 MNHEY and CDR2 SVGEGT. CDR3: CASSASGGAHNEQFF. The CDR3 nucleotides are TGTGCCAGCAGTGCTAGCGGGGGGGCCCACAATGAGCAGTTCTTC.

This chain uses TRBV27 with TRBJ2-1; 8 bases are a match to TRBD2. V shed 1 base, J shed 5 bases, and the junction held 7 bases outside the gene matches. The CDR3 sequence is 16 residues long. CDR1 MNHEY and CDR2 SMNVEV come from the germline V gene (reference sequence). For the CDR3, the DNA is TGTGCCAGCAGTTTATACGGGGGGGCAGCAGACAATGAGCAGTTCTTC. It encodes CASSLYGGAADNEQFF.

The chain couples TRBV5-4 to TRBJ2-2; 12 bases map to TRBD2. The CDR3 loop spans 18 amino acids. The germline CDR1 and CDR2 sequences are SGHNT and YYREEE (reference sequence). The V gene end was trimmed by 1 base and the J gene end by 1 base; junction bases not matched to a gene: 5. Written as DNA, the CDR3 is TGTGCCAGCAGCTTGAGTCTGGGACTAGCGGGGAACACCGGGGAGCTGTTTTTT. This encodes CASSLSLGLAGNTGELFF.

This sequence joins TRBV20-1 and TRBJ1-1, with a weak D call TRBD1 (5 bases). Germline CDR1 and CDR2: DFQATT and SNEGSKA (reference sequence). Trimming stripped 3 bases from V and 5 bases from J, with 19 bases between. This CDR3 comprises 15 residues. CDR3 bases: TGCAGTGCTAGTTATAGGGGTTTAGGAAAAACTGAAGCTTTCTTT. As protein: CSASYRGLGKTEAFF.